This passage covers 27 T cell receptor beta chains from one sample sequenced in a study of cytomegalovirus exposure and HLA in healthy donors. This PCR relied on a set of 60 Vbeta primers and 13 Jbeta primers. Profiled with immunoSEQ multiplex PCR; TCRdb holds only in-frame clones, not every one. The repertoire includes 150,000 or so clones, 70% to 90% of them detected once, and about 2% sits in the top ten. Specimen: PBMCs. The receptors were sampled from a young man in good health and CMV-seropositive.

The V call is TRBV12-5, the J call TRBJ1-3; 7 bases are shared with TRBD1. The CDR3 spans 18 residues. Per germline, CDR1 LGHNT and CDR2 FRNRAP. With 4 bases clipped from V and 0 bases from J, the junction kept 12 bases outside the gene matches. The CDR3 region has the DNA TGTGCTAGTGGTTCTCCATCTAGGGGGACAGTCTCTGGAAACACCATATATTTT. Its protein is CASGSPSRGTVSGNTIYF.

This CDR3 reads CASSPFSGNTIYF. The CDR3 coding sequence is TGTGCCAGCAGCCCCTTCTCTGGAAACACCATATATTTT. The chain links TRBV14 to TRBJ1-3; D gene uncertain. V gave up 4 bases and J gave up 0 bases, with 4 bases separating them. The length of the CDR3 is 13 residues. CDR1 is SGHDN, CDR2 FVKESK, per germline.

The chain uses TRBV7-9 and TRBJ2-1; TRBD2 matches at 7 bases. From germline, CDR1 is SEHNR and CDR2 FQNEAQ (reference sequence). The CDR3 spans 15 residues. J gave up 6 bases and V 2 bases, and 7 bases lay outside the gene matches. The CDR3 spells CASSLKRGSINEQFF. The CDR3 DNA reads TGTGCCAGCAGCTTAAAGCGGGGATCTATCAATGAGCAGTTCTTC.

The rearrangement joins TRBV27 to TRBJ2-7, with D unclear. V was clipped by 0 bases and J by 3 bases, with 9 bases between them. The CDR3 totals 14 residues. CDR1 is MNHEY, CDR2 SMNVEV, per germline (reference sequence). The CDR3 spells CASSLSGTIYEQYF. CDR3 sequence (DNA): TGTGCCAGCAGTTTATCGGGCACAATCTACGAGCAGTACTTC.

Concerning this clone: This same CDR3 is encoded by further DNA sequences in the sample. The genes are TRBV27 and TRBJ2-7; D call uncertain. Germline CDR1 MNHEY, CDR2 SMNVEV (reference sequence). With 0 bases removed from V and 4 bases from J, the gap between germline ends came to 7 bases. There are 13 residues in the CDR3. For the CDR3, the DNA is TGTGCCAGCAGTTTATCTGCCGAGTACGAGCAGTACTTC. It is translated as CASSLSAEYEQYF.

This chain links TRBV5-6 with TRBJ2-7; possibly TRBD1 for D (6 bases). The germline V gene encodes CDR1 SGHDT and CDR2 YYEEEE. Trimming stripped 2 bases from V and 7 bases from J, with 10 bases between. This CDR3 region has 12 residues. The CDR3 is CASSFTGTEQYF. The DNA for the CDR3 is TGTGCCAGCAGCTTTACAGGGACAGAGCAGTACTTC.

This clone was detected once. The chain recombines TRBV7-3 with TRBJ2-7, with D possibly TRBD1 on 6 matching bases. Germline-derived CDR1 and CDR2 are SGHTA and FQGTGA. V lost 7 bases and J lost 3, with 28 bases in between. The CDR3 is 18 amino acids. CDR3 sequence: CASTLPGVEAGVFYEQYF. The CDR3 region has the DNA TGTGCCAGCACCCTACCCGGCGTGGAGGCAGGGGTATTCTACGAGCAGTACTTC.

This clone was observed a handful of times. The chain has TRBV13 and TRBJ1-4; D might be TRBD1 (6 bases). This CDR3 comprises 17 residues. V lost 1 base and J lost 0, with 12 bases in between. Germline loops: CDR1 PRHDT, CDR2 FYEKMQ (reference sequence). The chain's CDR3 is CASSLEGTPATNEKLFF. DNA of the CDR3: TGTGCCAGCAGCTTAGAAGGGACACCTGCAACTAATGAAAAACTGTTTTTT. The full variable domain, completed using reference TRBV13 and TRBJ1-4, is AAGVIQSPRHLIKEKRETATLKCYPIPRHDTVYWYQQGPGQDPQFLISFYEKMQSDKGSIPDRFSAQQFSDYHSELNMSSLELGDSALYFCASSLEGTPATNEKLFFGSGTQLSVL.

This clone was seen only a few times. The V gene is TRBV6-1, the J gene TRBJ1-1; tentatively, D is TRBD1 (5 bases). CDR3 size: 15 residues. CDR1 is MNHNS and CDR2 is SASEGT in the germline V gene. The V end was cut by 7 bases, the J end by 3 bases, with 18 bases between. CDR3: CASTFSFGGDTEAFF. Here the CDR3 DNA reads TGTGCCAGCACCTTCTCTTTTGGGGGGGACACTGAAGCTTTCTTT.

V gene TRBV6-5 combines with J gene TRBJ2-3; 10 nucleotides line up with TRBD2. Germline V lookup: CDR1 MNHEY, CDR2 SVGAGI. The CDR3 runs to 15 residues. Unmatched junction bases numbered 7, after V lost 4 bases and J lost 6 bases. CDR3 sequence reads: CASSSPSGGRDTQYF. The CDR3 coding sequence is TGTGCCAGCAGTTCACCTAGCGGGGGTAGGGATACGCAGTATTTT.

V and J are TRBV19 and TRBJ2-7, with D unclear. The CDR3 has 15 residues. Per the germline V gene, CDR1 is LNHDA and CDR2 is SQIVND (reference sequence). Trimming pared 0 bases from V and 3 bases from J, leaving 12 bases between. This CDR3 reads CASSIDAVSNYEQYF. The CDR3 DNA reads as TGTGCCAGTAGTATAGACGCGGTCTCGAACTACGAGCAGTACTTC. Variable domain in full (rest from reference TRBV19 and TRBJ2-7): DGGITQSPKYLFRKEGQNVTLSCEQNLNHDAMYWYRQDPGQGLRLIYYSQIVNDFQKGDIAEGYSVSREKKESFPLTVTSAQKNPTAFYLCASSIDAVSNYEQYFGPGTRLTVT.

The J gene is TRBJ2-3, the V gene TRBV7-3; 9 nucleotides match TRBD1. The CDR3 extends over 17 amino acids. Germline CDR1 is SGHTA and CDR2 is FQGTGA. Germline trimming cut 3 bases from V and 6 bases from J; bases unmatched to any gene: 13. Here the CDR3 reads CASSFRPDRGEGDTQYF. The CDR3 region has the DNA TGTGCCAGCAGCTTTCGACCTGACAGGGGGGAGGGGGATACGCAGTATTTT.

The chain links TRBV7-9 to TRBJ1-5; tentative D call: TRBD1 (6 bases). This CDR3 has 14 amino acids. Germline assignment: CDR1 SEHNR and CDR2 FQNEAQ (reference sequence). V dropped 2 bases and J dropped 3 bases, with 8 bases sitting between them. The DNA of the CDR3 is TGTGCCAGCAGCTTATGGGACAACAATCAGCCCCAGCATTTT. This translates into CASSLWDNNQPQHF.

The chain carries TRBV5-1 and TRBJ1-2; tentative D call: TRBD1 (5 bases). Germline-derived CDR1 and CDR2 are SGHRS and YFSETQ. V lost 0 bases and J 2 bases, leaving 8 bases between the germline ends. The CDR3 consists of 14 residues. The CDR3 sequence is CASSLGTLNYGYTF. As DNA, the CDR3 is TGCGCCAGCAGCTTGGGGACATTGAACTATGGCTACACCTTC.

The gene calls are TRBV5-1 and TRBJ1-2; TRBD1 is a possible D gene (5 bases). This CDR3 region has 13 residues. V was shortened by 4 bases and J by 7 bases, with 14 bases between the two germline ends. CDR1 is SGHRS and CDR2 is YFSETQ in the germline V gene. The CDR3 DNA reads as TGCGCCAGCAGCGCCCAAGGGGTGCTTGGCTACACCTTC. It is translated as CASSAQGVLGYTF.

This clone was seen just once. The chain couples TRBV2 to TRBJ1-2; maybe TRBD1 (5 bases). The CDR3 length is 15 residues. The germline gives CDR1 SNHLY, CDR2 FYNNEI. The V end was cut by 2 bases, the J end by 7 bases, with 17 bases between. Written as DNA, the CDR3 is TGTGCCAGCAGTGAAAGACCGGGTGGGGCCGGTGGCTACACCTTC. Its protein is CASSERPGGAGGYTF.

The J gene is TRBJ1-2, the V gene TRBV4-3; D is unresolved. V was pared by 1 base and J by 4 bases, with 13 bases between. CDR1 and CDR2 (germline): LGHNA, YSLEER. This CDR3 has 15 amino acids. The CDR3 region has the DNA TGCGCCAGCAGCCAAGGGGAGGACGGTTTCTATGGCTACACCTTC. Translating it yields CASSQGEDGFYGYTF.

This clone came up a few times. V and J are TRBV7-2 and TRBJ2-5; D ambiguous. The V gene's germline CDR1 is SGHTA and CDR2 FQGNSA. The CDR3 spans 13 residues. Trimming stripped 1 base from V and 3 bases from J, with 6 bases between. CDR3 protein: CASSLGPEETQYF. The CDR3, as DNA: TGTGCCAGCAGCTTAGGGCCAGAAGAGACCCAGTACTTC.

The chain is built from TRBV25-1 and TRBJ2-1; 10 positions match TRBD1. CDR3 length equals 16 residues. Germline V gene data show CDR1 as MGHDK and CDR2 as SYGVNS. The junction had 11 bases not matched to a gene; V was cut back by 6 bases and J by 6 bases. The CDR3 sequence: CASSFPVGTGVNEQFF. In DNA, the CDR3 is TGTGCCAGCAGCTTCCCGGTAGGGACAGGGGTCAATGAGCAGTTCTTC.

The rearrangement joins TRBV10-3 to TRBJ2-3; the D is unclear. The V gene lost 0 bases and the J gene lost 6 bases, with 7 bases spanning the gap. CDR3 size: 13 residues. Germline-derived CDR1 and CDR2 are ENHRY and SYGVKD. CDR3 in DNA: TGTGCCATCAGTGAGTCGATCGAGGATACGCAGTATTTT. It translates to CAISESIEDTQYF.

The gene calls are TRBV13 and TRBJ1-6; D remains ambiguous. Germline V gene lookup returns CDR1 PRHDT and CDR2 FYEKMQ (reference sequence). V was trimmed by 8 bases and J by 7 bases, leaving 15 bases between them. CDR3 length: 14 residues. The CDR3 loop reads CASSDKTFNSPLHF. CDR3 DNA: TGTGCCAGCTCCGACAAAACCTTCAATTCACCCCTCCACTTT.

This clone showed up just once. The J gene is TRBJ2-2, the V gene TRBV25-1; 9 positions match TRBD1. The germline gives CDR1 MGHDK, CDR2 SYGVNS. After removal of 4 bases from V and 3 bases from J, the junction contained 0 bases not matched to a gene. The CDR3 extends over 14 amino acids. The CDR3 loop is CASSGTGDTGELFF. Written as DNA, the CDR3 is TGTGCCAGCAGTGGGACAGGGGACACCGGGGAGCTGTTTTTT.

The gene calls are TRBV7-9 and TRBJ1-2, with D maybe TRBD1 (6 bases). From germline, CDR1 is SEHNR and CDR2 FQNEAQ (reference sequence). This CDR3 spans 14 amino acids. V dropped 0 bases and J dropped 4 bases, with 9 bases sitting between them. CDR3: CASSLADSRYGYTF. Here the CDR3 DNA reads TGTGCCAGCAGCTTAGCGGACAGCCGCTATGGCTACACCTTC.

The genes are TRBV7-2 and TRBJ1-2; perhaps TRBD1 as D (6 bases). The length of the CDR3 is 13 residues. The V end was cut by 5 bases, the J end by 4 bases, with 11 bases between. The germline CDR1 and CDR2 sequences are SGHTA and FQGNSA. Here the CDR3 reads CASSATGFYGYTF. CDR3 in DNA: TGTGCCAGCAGCGCGACAGGTTTCTATGGCTACACCTTC. The full variable domain, in which reference TRBV7-2 and TRBJ1-2 provide the parts outside the CDR3, is GAGVSQSPSNKVTEKGKDVELRCDPISGHTALYWYRQSLGQGLEFLIYFQGNSAPDKSGLPSDRFSAERTGGSVSTLTIQRTQQEDSAVYLCASSATGFYGYTFGSGTRLTVV.

This rearrangement joins TRBV30 to TRBJ2-4; TRBD1 matches at 9 bases. The germline CDR1 and CDR2 sequences are GTSNPN and SVGIG (reference sequence). With V trimmed by 1 base and J by 2 bases, 3 bases remained unmatched. The CDR3 has 15 amino acids. The CDR3 DNA reads as TGTGCCTGGAGTGCCGGGACAGGGTCCAAAAACATTCAGTACTTC. Its protein is CAWSAGTGSKNIQYF.

Remarks on this clone: Distinct nucleotide sequences in the sample also encode this CDR3. The J gene is TRBJ2-7, the V gene TRBV6-1; D is perhaps TRBD1 (6 bases). The CDR3 has 13 residues. The germline gives CDR1 MNHNS, CDR2 SASEGT. Trimming stripped 3 bases from V and 1 base from J, with 7 bases between. The CDR3 DNA reads as TGTGCCAGCAGTGACAGGGGTTCCTACGAGCAGTACTTC. Translated: CASSDRGSYEQYF.

This clone came up many times. This rearrangement joins TRBV4-2 to TRBJ2-3, with unresolved D. Trimming shortened V by 6 bases and J by 2 bases, and 12 bases separated the two germline ends. Germline CDR1 is LGHNA and CDR2 is YNFKEQ. This CDR3 has 14 amino acids. The CDR3 loop reads CASRDIGNTDTQYF. The CDR3 DNA follows: TGTGCCAGCAGAGACATCGGCAACACAGATACGCAGTATTTT.